This TCR beta chain was obtained from a study of beta chain features in type 1 diabetes. Study results and caveats: People with Type 1 diabetes carried modestly yet significantly shorter TCRB CDR3s in all four CD4+ subsets.

Expressed TCRB transcripts were sequenced after all isolated RNA was converted to cDNA. The protocol was immunoSEQ multiplex PCR, while the TCRdb copy is restricted to in-frame clones and leaves out a portion. Here the sample spans some 240,000 clones, 16% being singletons. About this clone: Its antigen remains unknown.

Trimming stripped 5 bases from V and 0 bases from J, with 15 bases between. CDR3 length: 16 amino acids. Germline V gives CDR1 LGHNA, CDR2 YNFKEQ. This sequence originates from a man in his thirties or forties with type 1 diabetes. Specimen: naive CD4+ T cells from blood. The chain has TRBV4-2 and TRBJ2-3, with D unresolved. This CDR3 reads CASSFEPRRSTDTQYF. DNA for the CDR3: TGTGCCAGCAGCTTCGAACCGAGGCGTAGCACAGATACGCAGTATTTT.